The clone carrying this T cell receptor (beta chain) has just one count. The data were obtained in a study of shared clonotypes between healthy human individuals. Sequenced by immunoSEQ multiplex PCR; TCRdb stores in-frame clones only, minus some. The sample has about 490,000 clones, approximately 82% seen once. The CDR3 loop spans 12 amino acids. Trimming removed 5 bases from V and 5 bases from J, with 8 bases in between. Germline CDR1 and CDR2: SGHNT and YENEEA. The receptor comes from a middle-aged woman in good health. Some clones in this sample may be carry-over from other donors' samples. Sequencing was performed on PBMCs. This chain connects TRBV11-3 to TRBJ2-3; D not certain. The CDR3 region is CASSPPGDTQYF. As DNA, the CDR3 is TGTGCCAGCAGCCCTCCGGGAGATACGCAGTATTTT.